A single T cell receptor beta chain is shown here with its context. The ends were cut back, 8 bases at V and 1 base at J, with 8 bases in the middle. Per germline, CDR1 MDHEN and CDR2 SYDVKM. The CDR3 has 13 residues. The entry originates in a study of shared clonotypes between healthy human individuals. The data were produced by immunoSEQ multiplex PCR, yet TCRdb's version contains in-frame clones alone and is incomplete. The table shows 1 million to 1.3 million clones, with around 78% occurring only once. The TCR originated in a man in his late teens or twenties in good health. Some clones in this sample may be carry-over from other donors' samples. J is TRBJ2-2 and V is TRBV28; either TRBD1 or TRBD2 may supply D (6 bases each). The sequencing input was memory CD4+ T cells from PBMCs. Subset here: CD45RA-negative fraction. CDR3 in DNA: TGTGCCAGCGAGGGGGGGAACACCGGGGAGCTGTTTTTT. Its translation is CASEGGNTGELFF. Variable domain in full (rest from reference TRBV28 and TRBJ2-2): DVKVTQSSRYLVKRTGEKVFLECVQDMDHENMFWYRQDPGLGLRLIYFSYDVKMKEKGDIPEGYSVSREKKERFSLILESASTNQTSMYLCASEGGNTGELFFGEGSRLTVL.